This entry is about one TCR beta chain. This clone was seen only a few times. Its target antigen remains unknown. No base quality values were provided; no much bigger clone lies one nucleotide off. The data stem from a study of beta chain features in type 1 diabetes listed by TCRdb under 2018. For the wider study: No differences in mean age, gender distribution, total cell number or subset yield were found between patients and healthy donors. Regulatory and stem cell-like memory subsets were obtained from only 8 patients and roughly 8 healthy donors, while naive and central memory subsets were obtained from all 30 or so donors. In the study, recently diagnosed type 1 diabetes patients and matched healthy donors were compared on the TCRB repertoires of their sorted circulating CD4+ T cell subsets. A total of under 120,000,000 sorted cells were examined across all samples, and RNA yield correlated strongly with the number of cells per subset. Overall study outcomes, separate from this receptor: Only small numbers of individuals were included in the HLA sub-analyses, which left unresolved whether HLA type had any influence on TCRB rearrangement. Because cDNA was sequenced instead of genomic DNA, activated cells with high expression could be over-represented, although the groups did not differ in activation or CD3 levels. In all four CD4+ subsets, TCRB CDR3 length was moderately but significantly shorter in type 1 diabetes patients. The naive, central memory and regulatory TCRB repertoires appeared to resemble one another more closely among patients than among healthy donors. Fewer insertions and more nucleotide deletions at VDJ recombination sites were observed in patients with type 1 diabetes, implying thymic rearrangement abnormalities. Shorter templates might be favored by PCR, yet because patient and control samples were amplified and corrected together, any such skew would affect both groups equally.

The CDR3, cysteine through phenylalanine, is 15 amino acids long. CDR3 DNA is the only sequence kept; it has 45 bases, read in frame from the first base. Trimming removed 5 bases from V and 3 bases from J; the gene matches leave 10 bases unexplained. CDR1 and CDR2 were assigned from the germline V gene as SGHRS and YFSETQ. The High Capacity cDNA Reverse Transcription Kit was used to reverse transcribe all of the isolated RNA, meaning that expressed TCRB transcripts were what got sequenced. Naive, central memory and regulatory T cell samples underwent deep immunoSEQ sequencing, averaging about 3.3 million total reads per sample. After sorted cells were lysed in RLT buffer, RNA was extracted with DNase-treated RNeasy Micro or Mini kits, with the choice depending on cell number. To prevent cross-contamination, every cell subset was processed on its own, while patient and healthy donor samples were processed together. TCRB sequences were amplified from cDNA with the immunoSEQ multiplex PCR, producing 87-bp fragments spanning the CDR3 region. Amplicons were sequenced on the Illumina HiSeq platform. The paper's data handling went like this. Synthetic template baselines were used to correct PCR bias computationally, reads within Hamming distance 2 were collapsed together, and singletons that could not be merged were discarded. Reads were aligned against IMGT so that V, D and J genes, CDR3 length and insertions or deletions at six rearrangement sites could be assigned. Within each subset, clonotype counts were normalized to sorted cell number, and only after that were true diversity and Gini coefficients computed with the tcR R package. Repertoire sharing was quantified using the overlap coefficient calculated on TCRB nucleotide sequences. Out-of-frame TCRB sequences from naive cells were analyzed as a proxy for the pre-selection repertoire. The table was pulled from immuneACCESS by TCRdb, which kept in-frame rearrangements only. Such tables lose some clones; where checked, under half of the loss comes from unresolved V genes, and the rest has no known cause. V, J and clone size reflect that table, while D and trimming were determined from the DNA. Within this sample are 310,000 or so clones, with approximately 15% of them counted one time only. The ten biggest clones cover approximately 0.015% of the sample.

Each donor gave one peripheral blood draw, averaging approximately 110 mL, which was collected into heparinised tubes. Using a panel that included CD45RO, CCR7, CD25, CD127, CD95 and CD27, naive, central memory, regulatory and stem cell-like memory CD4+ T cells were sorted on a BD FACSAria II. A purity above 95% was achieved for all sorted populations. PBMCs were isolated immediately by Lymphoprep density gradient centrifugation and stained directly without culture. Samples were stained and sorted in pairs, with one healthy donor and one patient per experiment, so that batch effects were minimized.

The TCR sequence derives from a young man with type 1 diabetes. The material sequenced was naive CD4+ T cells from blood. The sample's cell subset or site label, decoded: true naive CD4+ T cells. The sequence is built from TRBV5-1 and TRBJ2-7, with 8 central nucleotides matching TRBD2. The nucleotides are TGCGCCAGCAGTCCAATAGCGGGGTACAACTACGAGCAGTACTTC. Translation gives CASSPIAGYNYEQYF.